The T cell receptor beta chain described here comes from a study of cytomegalovirus exposure and HLA in healthy donors. On this clone itself: The antigen remains unidentified.

Study findings and constraints: The classifier, whose performance was assessed in both the original and validation cohorts, reportedly diagnosed cytomegalovirus status with high specificity and sensitivity.

Primers included in the PCR were 60 Vbeta and 13 Jbeta primers. Clones were read by immunoSEQ multiplex PCR, and TCRdb kept only the in-frame ones, dropping some. The sample contains fewer than 50,000 clones, 63% of which appear only once. This TCR derives from a man in his sixties in good health and CMV-seropositive. Sequenced input: PBMCs.

CDR3: CASSFTGTDLGLAQYF. As DNA, the CDR3 is TGTGCCAGCAGCTTTACCGGGACAGACCTTGGGTTGGCGCAGTATTTT. This sequence joins TRBV7-2 and TRBJ2-3, with 7 positions matching TRBD1. Trimming took 3 bases from V and 10 from J; bases not matched to a gene: 16. Per the germline V gene, CDR1 is SGHTA and CDR2 is FQGNSA. CDR3 length equals 16 residues.